Listed below are T cell receptor beta chains from one sample, sequenced in a study of cytomegalovirus exposure and HLA in healthy donors. Sequencing was performed with immunoSEQ multiplex PCR; in TCRdb, only in-frame clones are kept and a portion is missing. The data contain some 110,000 clones, around 77% of them seen just once; the ten biggest clones take up roughly 8.6%. The sample consisted of PBMCs. Receptor source: a middle-aged woman in good health and CMV-seropositive. Both conserved end residues are part of each CDR3.

V gene,CDR3 protein
TRBV5-1,CASSRQGTRNTEAFF
TRBV7-9,CASSSDTIIAFEAFF
TRBV5-6,CASSLPTGEDTEAFF
TRBV4-3,CASSQDDRGGPNEKLFF
TRBV4-1,CASRELGLDNEQFF
TRBV4-3,CASSQARTSGGSYEQYF
TRBV29-1,CSVVRSGADTQYF
TRBV5-4,CASSPHGGTSGRNEQFF
TRBV4-1,CASSQHAGTGGEKLFF
TRBV4-3,CASSQGRGTLNTEAFF
TRBV28,CASSFAGGQGLRQPQHF
TRBV5-8,CASSLGLAGGASTDTQYF
TRBV5-1,CASSLGTSGNNYNEQFF
TRBV6-5,CASSYEGGGYVDEQYF
TRBV5-6,CASSLVGTGAEQYF
TRBV7-9,CASSPGVRYTGELFF
TRBV7-3,CASSPGGGDTQYF
TRBV4-1,CASSQEPGEGLVSGYTF
TRBV7-9,CASSFRTAGPASSYNEQFF
TRBV6-1,CASRGTGHLNQPQHF
TRBV7-9,CASSAPAGGVDTQYF
TRBV13,CASSLGQFYNSPLHF
TRBV5-4,CASSREETGLPTREQFF
TRBV4-1,CASSQDRGWEQFF